One and the same sample provided the 14 T cell receptor beta chains below, sequenced in a study of T cells in Graves' hyperthyroidism and ophthalmopathy. TCR beta CDR3 region amplification was performed from RNA transcripts. A first-round RT-PCR of the TCR CDR3 used the HTBI primer set. One entry per CDR3 protein results from TCRdb running MiXCR on the multiplex PCR reads. The table has 550,000 to 700,000 distinct CDR3 sequences, under 15% seen once; the top ten hold approximately 4.2%. The sequenced sample consisted of blood. The source of these receptors is a woman aged 35 to 49 with Graves' ophthalmopathy.

Many counts were recorded for this clonotype. The chain joins TRBV28 to TRBJ2-7, with 10 bases lining up with TRBD1. Germline CDR1 MDHEN, CDR2 SYDVKM. There are 15 residues in the CDR3. V shed 7 bases, J shed 7 bases, and the junction held 13 bases outside the gene matches. CDR3 DNA: TGTGCCAGCACAAGACAGGGGGCGCGGGCTGGGGAGCAGTACTTC. It encodes CASTRQGARAGEQYF.

There are a few counts of this clonotype. The chain recombines TRBV5-4 with TRBJ2-1; D might be TRBD1 (5 bases). This CDR3 is built from 16 residues. Germline V lookup: CDR1 SGHNT, CDR2 YYREEE (reference sequence). V lost 2 bases, J lost 5 bases, and 17 bases lay in between. The CDR3 loop reads CASSFLLLGVHNEQFF. The CDR3 DNA sequence: TGTGCCAGCAGCTTCTTGTTGTTAGGGGTCCACAATGAGCAGTTCTTC.

This clonotype showed up many times. CDR3 region: CASSLGGTAVRETQYF. CDR3 in DNA: TGTGCCAGCAGCTTAGGGGGAACAGCCGTCCGGGAGACCCAGTACTTC. The chain carries TRBV7-2 and TRBJ2-5, with D hard to call. CDR3 length equals 16 residues. The V gene lost 1 base and the J gene lost 5 bases, with 17 bases spanning the gap. Germline-derived CDR1 and CDR2 are SGHTA and FQGNSA.

At least ten counts were recorded for this clonotype. This chain connects TRBV20-1 to TRBJ1-5, with D perhaps TRBD1 (5 bases). V lost 3 bases to trimming and J lost 3 bases, with 9 bases between them. The CDR3 sequence is 13 residues long. From germline, CDR1 is DFQATT and CDR2 SNEGSKA (reference sequence). CDR3 in amino acids: CSASTGPNQPQHF. DNA of the CDR3: TGCAGTGCTAGTACGGGGCCCAATCAGCCCCAGCATTTT.

This clonotype showed up many times. V gene TRBV6-2 or TRBV6-3 combines with J gene TRBJ2-7; D is possibly TRBD2 (6 bases). The CDR3 has 13 amino acids. CDR1 and CDR2 (germline): MNHEY, SVGEGT. Trimming left V 4 bases short and J 7 bases short, with 14 bases between. CDR3 residues: CASSLVRGGEQYF. DNA of the CDR3: TGTGCCAGCAGTTTGGTGCGGGGCGGGGAGCAGTACTTC.

This clonotype appeared many times. CDR3 sequence (DNA): TGTGCGAGTGCGGGGGACCCTTGGGGCTACACCTTC. This encodes CASAGDPWGYTF. V usage is TRBV28 and J usage is TRBJ1-2, with a tentative D call TRBD1 (5 bases). CDR3 length equals 12 residues. The germline V gene encodes CDR1 MDHEN and CDR2 SYDVKM.

This clonotype was picked up one time. Written as DNA, the CDR3 is TGTGCCAGCAGTTTACCCGGGACAGGGGGAGAGACCCAGTACTTC. This sequence encodes CASSLPGTGGETQYF. The chain couples TRBV28 to TRBJ2-5; 11 positions agree with TRBD1. CDR3 size: 15 residues. Looked up from germline, CDR1 is MDHEN and CDR2 is SYDVKM. V lost 2 bases, J lost 4 bases, and 3 bases stayed unmatched.

This clonotype occurred many times. The chain links TRBV20-1 to TRBJ2-7; TRBD2 is a possible D gene (6 bases). The CDR3 runs 13 residues. V gave up 7 bases and J gave up 2 bases, with 15 bases separating them. CDR1 is DFQATT, CDR2 SNEGSKA, per germline (reference sequence). The CDR3 sequence: CSGGVESAYEQYF. Written as DNA, the CDR3 is TGCAGTGGGGGGGTGGAATCGGCCTACGAGCAGTACTTC.

This clonotype has ten or more counts. The chain is built from TRBV28 and TRBJ2-2, with TRBD2 identical over 8 bases. The CDR3 has 14 amino acids. The germline gives CDR1 MDHEN, CDR2 SYDVKM. V shed 4 bases, J shed 5 bases, and the junction held 3 bases outside the gene matches. CDR3 loop: CASSSGGETGELFF. The CDR3, as DNA: TGTGCCAGCAGTTCGGGAGGGGAAACCGGGGAGCTGTTTTTT.

This clonotype was counted between two and nine times. This CDR3 is CASSPRDRGLTGELFF. CDR3 sequence (DNA): TGTGCCAGTAGTCCTCGGGACAGGGGGCTCACCGGGGAGCTGTTTTTT. V is TRBV19 and J is TRBJ2-2; 12 positions match TRBD1. J gave up 4 bases and V 5 bases, and 5 bases lay outside the gene matches. From germline, CDR1 is LNHDA and CDR2 SQIVND (reference sequence). The CDR3 sequence is 16 residues long.

This clonotype has ten or more counts. The rearrangement links TRBV25-1 to TRBJ1-2; D gene uncertain. This CDR3 comprises 12 residues. Germline loops: CDR1 MGHDK, CDR2 SYGVNS. Trimming took 4 bases from V and 2 from J, leaving 5 bases between them. The CDR3 region has the DNA TGTGCCAGCAGTGGGCGGAACTATGGCTACACCTTC. It codes for CASSGRNYGYTF.

This sequence joins TRBV20-1 and TRBJ1-5; possibly TRBD1 for D (6 bases). Between the trimmed V and J ends, which lost 4 bases and 7 bases, there was a span of 20 bases. This CDR3 comprises 15 residues. From germline, CDR1 is DFQATT and CDR2 SNEGSKA (reference sequence). CDR3 sequence reads: CSAIAQGPLGQPQHF. CDR3 sequence (DNA): TGCAGTGCTATCGCCCAGGGGCCCCTAGGGCAGCCCCAGCATTTT.

This clonotype was counted many times. This clone may be a read error of a much larger clone one base away. V usage is TRBV6-1 and J usage is TRBJ2-7, with 9 bases lining up with TRBD2. The CDR3 covers 12 residues. Germline values: CDR1 MNHNS, CDR2 SASEGT. CDR3 nucleotides: TGTGCCAGCAGAGCGGGGGGCTACGAGCAGCACTTC. The encoded protein is CASRAGGYEQHF.

The genes are TRBV28 and TRBJ1-5; D remains unclear. V was pared by 6 bases and J by 7 bases, with 10 bases between. The CDR3 is 12 amino acids. CDR1 and CDR2 from the germline V gene are MDHEN and SYDVKM. Written as DNA, the CDR3 is TGTGCCAGCAGGACCCCAAGCCAGCCCCAGCATTTT. It yields the protein CASRTPSQPQHF.